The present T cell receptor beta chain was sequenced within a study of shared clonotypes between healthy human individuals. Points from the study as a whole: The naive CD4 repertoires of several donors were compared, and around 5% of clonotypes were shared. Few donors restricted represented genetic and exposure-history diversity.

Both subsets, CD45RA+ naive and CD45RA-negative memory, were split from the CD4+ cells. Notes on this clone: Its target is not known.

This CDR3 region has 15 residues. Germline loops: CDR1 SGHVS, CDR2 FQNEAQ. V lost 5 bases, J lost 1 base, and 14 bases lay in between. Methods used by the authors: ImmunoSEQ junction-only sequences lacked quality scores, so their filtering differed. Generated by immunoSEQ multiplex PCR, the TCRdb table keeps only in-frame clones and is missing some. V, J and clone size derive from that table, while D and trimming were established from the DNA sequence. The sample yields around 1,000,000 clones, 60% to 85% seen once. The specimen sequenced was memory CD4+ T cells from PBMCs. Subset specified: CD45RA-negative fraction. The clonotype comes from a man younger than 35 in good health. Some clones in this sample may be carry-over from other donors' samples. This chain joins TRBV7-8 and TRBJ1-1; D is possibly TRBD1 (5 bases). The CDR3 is CASSRQPRGNTEAFF. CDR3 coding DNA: TGTGCCAGCAGCCGCCAACCGAGGGGGAACACTGAAGCTTTCTTT.